The rows below give T cell receptor beta chains drawn from one sample of a study of regulatory T cells in long-lasting Graves disease. TCRdb redid the calling of the multiplex PCR reads with MiXCR, one entry per CDR3 protein. The sample records 400,000 to 500,000 distinct CDR3 sequences, 22% being singletons. Source: peripheral blood mononuclear cells (PBMCs), taken when the disease was refractory, from a patient treated with antithyroid drugs. Receptors were obtained from a female donor with Graves disease. Each CDR3 is given with its conserved first and last residue. Fields, in order: V gene, D gene, J gene, CDR3 length, clone size, CDR3 protein, CDR3 DNA. The D gene is left open where the match is weak. Size is omitted from some rows. Given values are once, few, many or a class for expanded clones.

TRBV7-6,TRBD1,TRBJ2-2,13,once,CASNRGLAGELFF,TGTGCCAGCAACAGGGGGCTTGCCGGGGAGCTGTTTTTT
TRBV7-2,-,TRBJ2-1,19,-,CASSLVRFPGARSHNEQFF,TGTGCCAGCAGCTTAGTCCGTTTCCCAGGGGCCCGCTCCCACAATGAGCAGTTCTTC
TRBV20-1,-,TRBJ2-5,16,many,CSASSQRGWDQETQYF,TGCAGTGCTAGTTCTCAGAGGGGGTGGGACCAAGAGACCCAGTACTTC
TRBV7-2,-,TRBJ1-2,13,many,CASNLGGNYGYTF,TGTGCCAGCAACCTTGGGGGTAACTATGGCTACACCTTC
TRBV28,-,TRBJ2-5,15,many,CASSPTGLPQETQYF,TGTGCCAGCAGTCCGACCGGGCTTCCTCAAGAGACCCAGTACTTC
TRBV6-2/TRBV6-3,-,TRBJ1-2,14,many,CASELPGGLSGYTF,TGTGCCAGCGAGTTGCCCGGGGGTCTGAGTGGCTACACCTTC
TRBV3-1,-,TRBJ2-2,14,few,CASSHRRNTGELFF,TGTGCCAGCAGCCACAGGAGAAACACCGGGGAGCTGTTTTTT
TRBV11-2,TRBD1,TRBJ1-6,15,many,CASSYSGTVNSPLHF,TGTGCCAGCAGCTACTCCGGGACAGTGAATTCACCCCTCCACTTT
TRBV7-2,TRBD1,TRBJ2-3,13,once,CASSFDRVHTQYF,TGTGCCAGCAGCTTCGACAGGGTACATACGCAGTATTTT
TRBV6-1,TRBD1,TRBJ2-3,15,few,CASSSTGGDTDTQYF,TGTGCCAGCAGCTCTACAGGGGGTGACACAGATACGCAGTATTTT
TRBV30,-,TRBJ1-2,12,few,CARPGPGDGYTF,TGTGCCCGCCCAGGCCCTGGGGATGGCTACACCTTC
TRBV30,-,TRBJ1-5,15,few,CAWSGGEGAGEPQHF,TGTGCCTGGAGCGGGGGGGAGGGCGCCGGGGAGCCCCAGCATTTT
TRBV19,-,TRBJ1-4,13,-,CAAQGSYNEKLFF,TGTGCCGCTCAGGGGTCTTACAATGAAAAACTGTTTTTT
TRBV24-1,-,TRBJ2-2,16,few,CATSQTGGQNTGELFF,TGTGCCACCTCCCAAACAGGCGGGCAGAACACCGGGGAGCTGTTTTTT
TRBV13,TRBD1,TRBJ2-7,15,many,CASSHGTGGDYEQYF,TGTGCCAGCAGCCATGGGACAGGGGGAGACTACGAGCAGTACTTC
TRBV2,TRBD2,TRBJ2-1,16,-,CASSATSGRRYNEQFF,TGTGCCAGCAGTGCGACTAGCGGGAGGCGGTACAATGAGCAGTTCTTC
TRBV12-3/TRBV12-4,-,TRBJ1-4,11,-,CASSLGTDLFF,TGTGCCAGCAGTTTAGGTACCGACCTGTTTTTT
TRBV28,TRBD1,TRBJ1-1,12,many,CASRRQGRGAFF,TGTGCCAGTAGGAGACAGGGACGGGGAGCTTTCTTT
TRBV6-2/TRBV6-3,TRBD1,TRBJ1-5,13,many,CASRPTGESPQHF,TGTGCCAGCAGGCCCACAGGGGAGTCGCCCCAGCATTTT
TRBV2,-,TRBJ2-2,15,many,CASMAGTENTGELFF,TGTGCCAGCATGGCGGGGACAGAGAACACCGGGGAGCTGTTTTTT
TRBV28,-,TRBJ2-5,15,many,CASSLTWGSGETQYF,TGTGCCAGCAGTTTAACGTGGGGGAGCGGGGAGACCCAGTACTTC
TRBV20-1,TRBD1,TRBJ1-5,14,many,CSARTGGDNQPQHF,TGCAGTGCTAGAACAGGGGGGGACAATCAGCCCCAGCATTTT
TRBV6-2/TRBV6-3,TRBD1,TRBJ2-2,18,few,CASSYGGLARGSFGELFF,TGTGCCAGCAGTTACGGGGGCTTGGCCAGGGGGTCCTTCGGGGAGCTGTTTTTT
TRBV11-2,-,TRBJ1-3,12,many,CASTPGGGTIYF,TGTGCCAGCACCCCTGGGGGGGGCACCATATATTTT
TRBV20-1,-,TRBJ2-3,12,-,CSPADFTDTQYF,TGCAGTCCGGCAGATTTCACAGATACGCAGTATTTT
TRBV20-1,-,TRBJ2-6,15,few,CSARVDSSGANVLTF,TGCAGTGCTAGAGTCGACAGCTCTGGGGCCAACGTCCTGACTTTC